This T cell receptor (beta chain) originates from a study of CD8 T cells in Susac syndrome. Whole-study context: When blood was drawn, the patients with Susac syndrome were therapy-naive, on corticosteroids, or on intravenous immunoglobulin alone.

With V trimmed by 4 bases and J by 1 base, 5 bases remained unmatched. Germline-derived CDR1 and CDR2 are SGHTA and FQGNSA. The CDR3 totals 15 residues. With random hexamers, reverse transcription was performed on about 0.5 to 1 ug of RNA. The method of amplification for TCR beta CDR3 was immunoSEQ multiplex PCR, covering 54 Vbeta and 13 Jbeta. TCRdb re-called the immunoSEQ multiplex PCR reads with MiXCR, one entry per CDR3 protein. This sample carries roughly 190,000 distinct CDR3 sequences, under 97% of them seen once, and the ten largest clones take approximately 0.1%. The sequence was obtained from a human donor with Susac syndrome. The chain recombines TRBV7-2 with TRBJ2-5, with 8 bases matching TRBD2. Sequenced sample: CD4+ T cells from PBMCs. DNA of the CDR3: TGTGCCAGCAGCTGGTTACGGGGGGGCCAAGAGACCCAGTACTTC. Translating gives CASSWLRGGQETQYF.